This is a list of T cell receptor beta chains from one sample in a study of shared clonotypes between healthy human individuals. The table came from immunoSEQ multiplex PCR; TCRdb's copy has only in-frame clones and leaves some out. Here the sample spans roughly 890,000 clones, 90% to 95% being singletons. What was sequenced was naive CD8+ T cells sorted from blood. The receptors shown here come from a young man in good health. The conserved cysteine and the conserved F or W are not part of the CDR3 here.

TRBV19	TRBJ1-3	ASSIGTGTFSGNTIY
TRBV5-1	TRBJ2-3	ASSLRLGGTDTQY
TRBV27	TRBJ2-2	ASSFYNTGELF
TRBV19	TRBJ1-1	ATGQRNTEAF
TRBV15	TRBJ2-1	ATSPRGRAYNEQF
TRBV6-1	TRBJ1-2	ASSEDSNYGYT
TRBV29-1	TRBJ1-2	SVEEVQANYGYT
TRBV9	TRBJ1-3	ASGGNTIY
TRBV29-1	TRBJ1-5	SGGGVNQPQH
TRBV27	TRBJ2-1	ASSPGLDSYNEQF
TRBV7-9	TRBJ2-3	ASSLAGGAADTQY
TRBV5-4	TRBJ2-1	ASSFGTGEGIEQF
TRBV2	TRBJ2-7	ASSGDGNEQY
TRBV28	TRBJ2-7	ASSFVGRQGASYEQY
TRBV6-1	TRBJ1-5	ASRDQGWFQPQH
TRBV5-5	TRBJ2-3	ASSLKPRVTDTQY
TRBV5-1	TRBJ2-5	ASSSEGETQY
TRBV25-1	TRBJ2-5	ASSAQRETQY
TRBV30	TRBJ1-5	AWSVPGNQPQH
TRBV4-1	TRBJ2-7	ASSHILAPVQKY
TRBV19	TRBJ2-1	ASSIGGFGEQF
TRBV5-5	TRBJ2-1	ASSQGTAYNEQF
TRBV30	TRBJ2-3	AWSGPAGTTDTQY
TRBV7-9	TRBJ2-5	ASGGGDLETQY
TRBV19	TRBJ2-7	ASSVWGGEQY
TRBV7-6	TRBJ2-7	ASSPTGYLYEQY
TRBV11-2	TRBJ2-7	ASSLISPSGEQY
TRBV1	TRBJ1-1	TSGQQGAQTTEAF
TRBV9	TRBJ2-3	ASSGGPSLADTQY
TRBV7-8	TRBJ2-1	ASSFSTSGIYEQF
TRBV5-3	TRBJ1-2	ARSSRVSADGYT
TRBV15	TRBJ1-1	ATSRNRGLTTEAF
TRBV27	TRBJ2-5	ASSLGLAGVETQY
TRBV11-2	TRBJ1-1	ASSLRGSAEAF
TRBV27	TRBJ2-2	ASAVLNTGELF
TRBV27	TRBJ2-1	ASSSGLAGEGSYNEQF
TRBV27	TRBJ1-1	ASSSLTENTEAF
TRBV20-1	TRBJ2-7	SAQTYEQY
TRBV5-6	TRBJ2-3	ASSGGQQGPTDTQY
TRBV10-2	TRBJ1-4	ASSEGQGLATNEKLF
TRBV7-9	TRBJ2-7	ASSSSKIETEPTYEQY
TRBV27	TRBJ2-7	ASTQGYDSPLYEQY
TRBV7-9	TRBJ2-1	ASSGPQGHNEQF
TRBV28	TRBJ2-7	ASSLFWGSYEQY
TRBV15	TRBJ1-5	ATSGRDMGNQPQH
TRBV7-2	TRBJ2-7	ASSLDGTSGVYEQY
TRBV29-1	TRBJ2-7	SVGPLTGSGDYEQY